This T cell receptor (beta chain) was profiled in a study of blood T cell repertoires in COVID-19. Study-level background: COVID-19 samples collected from the United States, Italy and Spain covered acute and convalescent phases. PBMCs, B-cell-depleted T cells, or T cells provided the cDNA or gDNA that made up the material.

Per the original data handling: Amplifying reference gene primers gave estimates of nucleated cell counts. TCRdb keeps only in-frame clones here, not all; method: immunoSEQ multiplex PCR. Clone size and V and J calls were adopted from that table, with D and trimming inferred from the DNA. The profile shows around 130,000 clones, roughly 86% of them singletons. The sequenced material came from peripheral blood. The source of this sequence is a woman aged 55-75 years with acute or convalescent COVID-19.

The CDR3, as DNA: TGTGCCAGCAGCTCGGGACTAGGGTCCTACAATGAGCAGTTCTTC. Protein sequence: CASSSGLGSYNEQFF. The chain couples TRBV6-2 or TRBV6-3 to TRBJ2-1, with 8 bases aligning to TRBD2. Germline V gene sequence: CDR1 MNHEY, CDR2 SVGEGT. There are 15 residues in the CDR3. With V trimmed by 6 bases and J by 1 base, 5 bases remained unmatched.